This T cell receptor (beta chain) derives from a study of blood T cell repertoires in COVID-19. V dropped 5 bases and J dropped 8 bases, with 12 bases sitting between them. The CDR3 has 12 amino acids. Germline CDR1 reads MDHEN; CDR2 reads SYDVKM. Produced via immunoSEQ multiplex PCR; TCRdb's table is partial and in-frame only. The sample holds hundreds of thousands of clones, 90% seen once. This clonotype was obtained from a woman aged 18-29 years with acute COVID-19. J is TRBJ1-2 and V is TRBV28; D is uncertain. The sequenced sample was PBMCs or T cells enriched from blood (not recorded which). This CDR3 reads CASSPRLGGYTF. The CDR3 DNA sequence: TGTGCCAGCAGTCCCAGACTTGGGGGCTACACCTTC.